A single sample is the source of the 12 T cell receptor beta chains below, sequenced in a study of OX40 agonist ivuxolimab in advanced cancers. TCRdb's table, derived via immunoSEQ multiplex PCR, lists solely in-frame clones and lacks some. The table records under 100,000 clones, over 80% of them present only once. Sequencing used CD4+ or CD8+ T cells sorted from blood, obtained in a trial of the OX40 agonist ivuxolimab. These receptors were taken from an adult with an advanced solid tumor such as melanoma, head and neck, liver or kidney cancer.

The CDR3 DNA follows: TGTGCTAGTGGTTTGACAGGGGGAGAGACCCAGTACTTC. Encoded protein: CASGLTGGETQYF. J is TRBJ2-5 and V is TRBV12-5; 8 bases fit TRBD1. The V gene's germline CDR1 is LGHNT and CDR2 FRNRAP. J lost 4 bases, V lost 2 bases, and 0 bases had no gene match. The CDR3 loop spans 13 amino acids.

Written as DNA, the CDR3 is TGCGCCAGCAGCTTGGAGGCAACTAATGAAAAACTGTTTTTT. Translated: CASSLEATNEKLFF. The chain couples TRBV5-1 to TRBJ1-4; no firm D call. The CDR3 has 14 residues. The germline CDR1 and CDR2 sequences are SGHRS and YFSETQ. Trimming cost V 0 bases and J 0 bases, with 3 bases left between them.

The chain carries TRBV6-1 and TRBJ1-2, with TRBD1 identical over 10 bases. Per the germline V gene, CDR1 is MNHNS and CDR2 is SASEGT. The trim removed 7 bases at V and 5 bases at J, leaving 4 bases unmatched. CDR3 length equals 13 residues. The CDR3 reads CASNKDRGYGYTF. CDR3 in DNA: TGTGCCAGCAACAAGGACAGGGGGTATGGCTACACCTTC.

V usage is TRBV29-1 and J usage is TRBJ1-4; D unclear. Deletions cut 1 base from V and 5 bases from J, with 11 bases between. The CDR3 loop spans 14 amino acids. Germline V gives CDR1 SQVTM, CDR2 ANQGSEA. CDR3 protein: CSVEVGSRNEKLFF. As DNA, the CDR3 is TGCAGCGTTGAAGTAGGAAGCAGAAATGAAAAACTGTTTTTT.

This clone was seen more than once but under ten times. This chain links TRBV19 with TRBJ2-2, with D possibly matching TRBD1 (6 bases). This CDR3 contains 16 residues. V lost 5 bases and J 3 bases, leaving 16 bases between the germline ends. Germline CDR1 reads LNHDA; CDR2 reads SQIVND (reference sequence). In DNA form, the CDR3 reads TGTGCCAGTAGTCCCAGGGGTAGATTGGACACCGGGGAGCTGTTTTTT. It specifies CASSPRGRLDTGELFF.

CDR3: CASSQGGKGLGYTF. CDR3 nucleotides: TGTGCCAGCAGCCAAGGAGGTAAAGGGCTTGGCTACACCTTC. This rearrangement joins TRBV7-2 to TRBJ1-2; D is unclear. Trimming left V 5 bases short and J 7 bases short, with 17 bases between. Germline V gene lookup returns CDR1 SGHTA and CDR2 FQGNSA. CDR3 length equals 14 residues.

The chain combines TRBV7-6 with TRBJ1-1; D remains ambiguous. The germline gives CDR1 SGHVS, CDR2 FNYEAQ. Trimming left V 4 bases short and J 2 bases short, with 8 bases between. There are 13 residues in the CDR3. CDR3 protein: CASSSNGNTEAFF. For the CDR3, the DNA is TGTGCCAGCAGCTCTAATGGAAACACTGAAGCTTTCTTT.

J is TRBJ1-1 and V is TRBV7-3; D not resolved. The CDR3 runs to 16 residues. V shed 2 bases and J shed 6 bases, with 19 bases lying between them. The germline gives CDR1 SGHTA, CDR2 FQGTGA. The CDR3 spells CASSLVKVGMIAEAFF. DNA for the CDR3: TGTGCCAGCAGCTTAGTTAAGGTCGGGATGATCGCTGAAGCTTTCTTT.

The chain recombines TRBV11-1 with TRBJ2-1, with 11 positions matching TRBD2. Looked up from germline, CDR1 is SGHAT and CDR2 is FQDESV (reference sequence). J was trimmed by 0 bases and V by 5 bases; bases with no gene match: 12. The CDR3 has 19 amino acids. The CDR3 bases are TGTGCCAGCAGCGACGACCGATCTAGCGGGGGGAGCTCCTACAATGAGCAGTTCTTC. This gives the protein CASSDDRSSGGSSYNEQFF.

The V gene is TRBV5-4, the J gene TRBJ1-4; D gene unclear. The ends were cut back, 5 bases at V and 8 bases at J, with 10 bases in the middle. The CDR3 is 12 residues long. Germline V gene lookup returns CDR1 SGHNT and CDR2 YYREEE (reference sequence). DNA of the CDR3: TGTGCCAGCAGTGGGGTTGAAGAAAAACTGTTTTTT. Translated, it gives CASSGVEEKLFF.

In this sample, this clone turned up once. CDR3 DNA: TGTGCCAGCAGCGTAAGTCCGGGACAGGGCGAAGGCGAGCAGTACTTC. This codes for CASSVSPGQGEGEQYF. This chain uses TRBV9 with TRBJ2-7, with TRBD1 matching 9 bases. Germline CDR1 SGDLS, CDR2 YYNGEE. This CDR3 has 16 amino acids. Losses at the gene ends were 1 base for V and 6 bases for J; bases not matched to a gene: 11.

The chain links TRBV12-5 to TRBJ2-3; TRBD1 might be the D (6 bases). Germline lookup yields CDR1 LGHNT and CDR2 FRNRAP. The V end lost 2 bases, the J end lost 5 bases, and 8 bases lay between the germline ends. The length of the CDR3 is 13 residues. CDR3 sequence (DNA): TGTGCTAGTGGTTTGATAGGGGGAGATACGCAGTATTTT. Translating gives CASGLIGGDTQYF.